The 7 T cell receptor beta chains in this list originate from one sample, sequenced in a study of T-cell reconstitution after alpha-beta-depleted transplantation in children. Construction of the TCRbeta library involved unique molecular identifiers. TCRdb redid the calling of the PCR reads with MiXCR, one entry per CDR3 protein. The repertoire consists of about 78,000 distinct CDR3 sequences, with 13% to 15% occurring once and the leading ten covering 25% to 30%. The specimen was PBMCs, mostly from graft donor cells, collected 180 days after TCRalphabeta/CD19-depleted stem cell transplant. The receptor source for this set is a male patient between 2 and 10 years old who had a stem cell transplant for acute lymphoblastic leukemia, so the T cells may come from the graft donor.

This clonotype was counted between two and nine times. This sequence joins TRBV5-6 and TRBJ1-1, with TRBD1 as a possible D gene (6 bases). The ends were cut back, 6 bases at V and 3 bases at J, with 15 bases in the middle. Germline V gives CDR1 SGHDT, CDR2 YYEEEE. The CDR3 is 14 residues long. CDR3 coding DNA: TGTGCCAGCACCATGGACAGCCGACACACTGAAGCTTTCTTT. This codes for CASTMDSRHTEAFF.

This sequence joins TRBV25-1 and TRBJ2-1; D tentatively reads TRBD1 or TRBD2 (6 bases each). The CDR3 has 16 residues. V was trimmed by 3 bases and J by 6 bases, leaving 18 bases between them. Germline CDR1 and CDR2: MGHDK and SYGVNS. CDR3 coding DNA: TGTGCCAGCAGTGACGGAGGAGGGGGGTTTGTCAATGAGCAGTTCTTC. This sequence encodes CASSDGGGGFVNEQFF.

In this sample, this clonotype turned up a few times. The chain links TRBV20-1 to TRBJ2-3, with TRBD1 as a possible D gene (5 bases). V shed 8 bases and J shed 4 bases, with 10 bases lying between them. Germline CDR1 is DFQATT and CDR2 is SNEGSKA (reference sequence). The CDR3 contains 11 residues. For the CDR3, the DNA is TGCAGTCTTGAAGGGGCAGATACGCAGTATTTT. Protein product: CSLEGADTQYF.

The genes are TRBV20-1 and TRBJ2-1, with 9 bases that match TRBD2. The V and J ends lost 2 bases and 3 bases, in that order; junction bases with no gene match: 8. From germline, CDR1 is DFQATT and CDR2 SNEGSKA (reference sequence). This CDR3 contains 16 residues. The CDR3 DNA reads as TGCAGTGCTAGACCTCTTAGCGGGGGCTTCTACAATGAGCAGTTCTTC. It specifies CSARPLSGGFYNEQFF.

The V and J genes are TRBV10-2 and TRBJ2-7; a possible D gene is TRBD1 (5 bases). The CDR3 loop spans 14 amino acids. The ends were cut back, 3 bases at V and 2 bases at J, with 11 bases in the middle. CDR1 is WSHSY and CDR2 is SAAADI in the germline V gene. In DNA form, the CDR3 reads TGCGCCAGCAGTGAATACCCAGGGCCCTACGAGCAGTACTTC. It codes for CASSEYPGPYEQYF.

This chain uses TRBV3-1 with TRBJ2-1, with D hard to call. V was pared by 0 bases and J by 4 bases, with 7 bases between. The germline V gene encodes CDR1 LGHDT and CDR2 YNNKEL (reference sequence). The CDR3 sequence is 14 residues long. The CDR3 is CASSQDPGYNEQFF. The CDR3 nucleotides are TGTGCCAGCAGCCAAGATCCCGGGTACAATGAGCAGTTCTTC.

The chain combines TRBV20-1 with TRBJ2-4, with D perhaps matching TRBD1 (5 bases). The CDR3 length is 12 residues. Germline assignment: CDR1 DFQATT and CDR2 SNEGSKA (reference sequence). V was cut by 6 bases and J by 5 bases, with 11 bases left in between. As DNA, the CDR3 is TGCAGTGCGTGGGTAGGGGAAAACATTCAGTACTTC. It specifies CSAWVGENIQYF.